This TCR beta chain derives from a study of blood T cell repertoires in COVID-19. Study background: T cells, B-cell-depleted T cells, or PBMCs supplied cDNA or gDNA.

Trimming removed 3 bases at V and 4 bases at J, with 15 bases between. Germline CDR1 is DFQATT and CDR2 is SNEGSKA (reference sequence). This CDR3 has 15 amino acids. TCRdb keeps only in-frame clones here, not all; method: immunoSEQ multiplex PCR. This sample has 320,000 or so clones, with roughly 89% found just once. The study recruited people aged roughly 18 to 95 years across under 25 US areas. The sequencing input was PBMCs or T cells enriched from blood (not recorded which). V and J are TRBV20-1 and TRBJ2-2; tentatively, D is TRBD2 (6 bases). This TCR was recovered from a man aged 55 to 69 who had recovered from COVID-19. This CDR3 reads CSASNPGESTGELFF. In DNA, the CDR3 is TGCAGTGCTAGTAACCCGGGAGAAAGCACCGGGGAGCTGTTTTTT.